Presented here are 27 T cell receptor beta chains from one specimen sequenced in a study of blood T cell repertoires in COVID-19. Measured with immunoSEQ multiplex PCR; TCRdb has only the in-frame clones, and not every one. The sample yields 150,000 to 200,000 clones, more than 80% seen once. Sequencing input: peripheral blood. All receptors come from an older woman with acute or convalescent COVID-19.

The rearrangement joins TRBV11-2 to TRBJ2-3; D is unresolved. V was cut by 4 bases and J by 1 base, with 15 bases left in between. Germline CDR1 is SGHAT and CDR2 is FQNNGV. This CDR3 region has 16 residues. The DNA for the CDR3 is TGTGCCAGCAGCTCTCTGCGCGGAAGGCGCACAGATACGCAGTATTTT. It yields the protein CASSSLRGRRTDTQYF. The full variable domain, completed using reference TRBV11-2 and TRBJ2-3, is EAGVAQSPRYKIIEKRQSVAFWCNPISGHATLYWYQQILGQGPKLLIQFQNNGVVDDSQLPKDRFSAERLKGVDSTLKIQPAKLEDSAVYLCASSSLRGRRTDTQYFGPGTRLTVL.

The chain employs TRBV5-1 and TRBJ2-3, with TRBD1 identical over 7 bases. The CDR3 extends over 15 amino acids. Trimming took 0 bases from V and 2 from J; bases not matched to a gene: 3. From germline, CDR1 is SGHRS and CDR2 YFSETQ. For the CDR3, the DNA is TGCGCCAGCAGCTTGGGGGACAGAGACACAGATACGCAGTATTTT. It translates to CASSLGDRDTDTQYF.

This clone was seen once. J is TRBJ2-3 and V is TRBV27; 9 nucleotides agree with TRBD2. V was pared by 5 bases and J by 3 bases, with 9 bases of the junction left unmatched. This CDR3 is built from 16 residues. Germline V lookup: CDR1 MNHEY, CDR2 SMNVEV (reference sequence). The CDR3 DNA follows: TGTGCCAGCAGTGGGGGAGGCGGGAGGGTGACAGATACGCAGTATTTT. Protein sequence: CASSGGGGRVTDTQYF.

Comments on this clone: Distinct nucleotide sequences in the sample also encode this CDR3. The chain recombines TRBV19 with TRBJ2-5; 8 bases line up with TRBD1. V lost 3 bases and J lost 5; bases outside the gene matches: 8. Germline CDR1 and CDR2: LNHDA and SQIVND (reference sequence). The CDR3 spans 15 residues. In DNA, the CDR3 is TGTGCCAGTAGTATGGGCAGGGGGCGACAGGAGACCCAGTACTTC. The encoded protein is CASSMGRGRQETQYF.

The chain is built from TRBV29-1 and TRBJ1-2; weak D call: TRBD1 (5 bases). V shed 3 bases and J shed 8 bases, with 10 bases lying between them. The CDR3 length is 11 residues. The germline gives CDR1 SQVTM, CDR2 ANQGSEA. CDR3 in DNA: TGCAGCGTTGATTGGGGGGACGGCTACACCTTC. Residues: CSVDWGDGYTF.

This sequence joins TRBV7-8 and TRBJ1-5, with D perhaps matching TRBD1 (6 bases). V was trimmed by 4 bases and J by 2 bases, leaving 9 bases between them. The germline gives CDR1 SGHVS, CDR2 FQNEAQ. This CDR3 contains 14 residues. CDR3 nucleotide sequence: TGTGCCAGCAGCTCCAGACAGGGCAATCAGCCCCAGCATTTT. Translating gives CASSSRQGNQPQHF.

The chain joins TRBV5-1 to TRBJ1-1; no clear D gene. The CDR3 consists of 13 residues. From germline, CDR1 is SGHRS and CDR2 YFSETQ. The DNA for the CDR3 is TGCGCAAGTCAGGAAAATTTGAACACTGAAGCTTTCTTT. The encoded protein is CASQENLNTEAFF.

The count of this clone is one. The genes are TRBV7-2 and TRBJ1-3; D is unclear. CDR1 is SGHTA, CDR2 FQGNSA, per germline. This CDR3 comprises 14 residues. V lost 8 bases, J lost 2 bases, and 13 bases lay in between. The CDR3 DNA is TGTGCCAGCCGTTCCCCGGGAGCTGGAAACACCATATATTTT. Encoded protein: CASRSPGAGNTIYF.

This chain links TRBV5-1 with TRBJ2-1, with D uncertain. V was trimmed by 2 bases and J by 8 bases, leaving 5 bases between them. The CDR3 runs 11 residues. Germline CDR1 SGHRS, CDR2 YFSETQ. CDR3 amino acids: CASSFSDEQFF. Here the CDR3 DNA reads TGCGCCAGCAGCTTCTCGGATGAGCAGTTCTTC.

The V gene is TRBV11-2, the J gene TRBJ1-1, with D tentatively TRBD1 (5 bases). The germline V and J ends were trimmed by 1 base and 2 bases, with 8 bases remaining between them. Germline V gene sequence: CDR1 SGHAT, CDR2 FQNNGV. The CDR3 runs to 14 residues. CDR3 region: CASSLAQGNTEAFF. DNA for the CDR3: TGTGCCAGCAGCTTAGCGCAGGGCAACACTGAAGCTTTCTTT.

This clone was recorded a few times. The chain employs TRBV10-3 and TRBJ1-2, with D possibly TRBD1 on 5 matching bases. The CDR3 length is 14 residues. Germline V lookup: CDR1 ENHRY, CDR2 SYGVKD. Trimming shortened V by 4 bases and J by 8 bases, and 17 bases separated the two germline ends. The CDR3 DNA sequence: TGTGCCATCAGTGGAGATAAAACAGGTAGAGGCTACACCTTC. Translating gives CAISGDKTGRGYTF.

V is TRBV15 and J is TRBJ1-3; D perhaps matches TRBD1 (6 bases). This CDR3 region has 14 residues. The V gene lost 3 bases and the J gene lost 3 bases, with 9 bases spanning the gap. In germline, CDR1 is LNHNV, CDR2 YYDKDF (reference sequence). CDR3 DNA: TGTGCCACCAGCAGTCAGGGGTTTGGAAACACCATATATTTT. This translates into CATSSQGFGNTIYF.

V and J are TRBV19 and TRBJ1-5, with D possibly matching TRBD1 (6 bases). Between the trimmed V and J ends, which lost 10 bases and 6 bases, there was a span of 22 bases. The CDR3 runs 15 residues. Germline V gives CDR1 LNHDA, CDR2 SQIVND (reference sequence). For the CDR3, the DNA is TGTGCCACCTCACCTGGGGGGGCGCGGATTCAGCCCCAGCATTTT. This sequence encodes CATSPGGARIQPQHF.

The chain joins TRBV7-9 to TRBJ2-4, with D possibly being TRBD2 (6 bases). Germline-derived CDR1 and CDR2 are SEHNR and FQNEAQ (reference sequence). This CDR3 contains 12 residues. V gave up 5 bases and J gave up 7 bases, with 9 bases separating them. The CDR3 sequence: CASSPGSNIQYF. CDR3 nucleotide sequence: TGTGCCAGCAGCCCCGGGAGTAACATTCAGTACTTC.

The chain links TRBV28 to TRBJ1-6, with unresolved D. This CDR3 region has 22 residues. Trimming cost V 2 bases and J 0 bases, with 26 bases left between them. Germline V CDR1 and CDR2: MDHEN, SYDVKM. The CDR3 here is CASSLDLEAAVEVGSYNSPLHF. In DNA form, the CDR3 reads TGTGCCAGCAGTTTAGATCTCGAGGCGGCAGTGGAAGTGGGCTCCTATAATTCACCCCTCCACTTT. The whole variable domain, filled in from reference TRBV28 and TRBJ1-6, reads DVKVTQSSRYLVKRTGEKVFLECVQDMDHENMFWYRQDPGLGLRLIYFSYDVKMKEKGDIPEGYSVSREKKERFSLILESASTNQTSMYLCASSLDLEAAVEVGSYNSPLHFGNGTRLTVT.

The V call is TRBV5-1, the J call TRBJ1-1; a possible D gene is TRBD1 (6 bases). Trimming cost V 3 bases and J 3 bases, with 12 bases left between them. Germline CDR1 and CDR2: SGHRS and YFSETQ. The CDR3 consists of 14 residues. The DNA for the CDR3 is TGCGCCAGCAGCTCATCTACAGGGTACACTGAAGCTTTCTTT. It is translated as CASSSSTGYTEAFF.

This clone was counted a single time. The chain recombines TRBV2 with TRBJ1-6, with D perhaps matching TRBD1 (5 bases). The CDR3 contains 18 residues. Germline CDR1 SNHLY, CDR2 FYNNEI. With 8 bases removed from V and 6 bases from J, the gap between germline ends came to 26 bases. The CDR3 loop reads CASHDISGWNSGNSPLHF. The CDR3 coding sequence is TGTGCCAGCCACGATATCTCAGGGTGGAATAGTGGTAATTCACCCCTCCACTTT.

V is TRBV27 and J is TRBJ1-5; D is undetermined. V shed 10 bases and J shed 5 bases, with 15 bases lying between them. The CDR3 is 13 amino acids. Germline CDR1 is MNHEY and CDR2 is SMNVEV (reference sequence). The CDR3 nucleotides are TGTGCCACTTTTGAGCCTGAGGATCAGCCCCAGCATTTT. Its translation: CATFEPEDQPQHF.

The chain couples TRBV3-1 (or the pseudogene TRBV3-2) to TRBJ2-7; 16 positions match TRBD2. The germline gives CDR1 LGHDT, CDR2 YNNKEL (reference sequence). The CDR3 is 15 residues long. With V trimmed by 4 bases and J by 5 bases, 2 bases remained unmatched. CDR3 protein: CASSPGLAGGNEQYV. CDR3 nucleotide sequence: TGTGCCAGCAGCCCGGGACTAGCGGGAGGGAACGAGCAGTACGTC.

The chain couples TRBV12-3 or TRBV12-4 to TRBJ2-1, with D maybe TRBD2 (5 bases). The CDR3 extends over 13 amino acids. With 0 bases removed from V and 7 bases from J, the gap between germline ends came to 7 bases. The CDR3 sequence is CASSLAGVNEQFF. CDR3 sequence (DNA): TGTGCCAGCAGTTTAGCGGGAGTGAATGAGCAGTTCTTC.

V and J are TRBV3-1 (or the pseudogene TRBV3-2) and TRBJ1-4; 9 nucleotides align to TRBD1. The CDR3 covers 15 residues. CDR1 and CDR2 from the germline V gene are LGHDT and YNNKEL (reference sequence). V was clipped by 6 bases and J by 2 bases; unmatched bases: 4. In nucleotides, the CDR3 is TGTGCCAGCAGACAACAGGGGGCTACTAATGAAAAACTGTTTTTT. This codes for CASRQQGATNEKLFF.

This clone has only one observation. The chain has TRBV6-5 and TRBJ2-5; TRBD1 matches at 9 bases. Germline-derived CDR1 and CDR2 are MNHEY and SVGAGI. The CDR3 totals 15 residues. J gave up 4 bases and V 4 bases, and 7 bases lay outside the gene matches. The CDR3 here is CASSLGQGRPETQYF. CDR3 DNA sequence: TGTGCCAGCAGTTTGGGACAGGGAAGACCAGAGACCCAGTACTTC.

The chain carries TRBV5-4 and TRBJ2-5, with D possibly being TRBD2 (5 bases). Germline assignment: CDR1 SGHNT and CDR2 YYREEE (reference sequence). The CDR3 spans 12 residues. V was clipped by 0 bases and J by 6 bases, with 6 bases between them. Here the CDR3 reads CASSLAGKTQYF. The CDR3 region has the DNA TGTGCCAGCAGCTTGGCCGGGAAGACCCAGTACTTC.

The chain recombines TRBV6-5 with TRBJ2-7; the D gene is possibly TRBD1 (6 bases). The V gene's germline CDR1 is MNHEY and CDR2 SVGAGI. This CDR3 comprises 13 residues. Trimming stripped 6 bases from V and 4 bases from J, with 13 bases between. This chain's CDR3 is CASRADSLYEQYF. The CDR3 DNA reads TGTGCCAGCAGGGCGGACAGTTTATACGAGCAGTACTTC.

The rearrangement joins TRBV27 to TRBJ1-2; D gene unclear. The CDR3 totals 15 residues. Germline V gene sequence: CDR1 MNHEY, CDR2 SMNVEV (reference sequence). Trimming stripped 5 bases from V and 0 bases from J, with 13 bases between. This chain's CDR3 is CASSREGLANYGYTF. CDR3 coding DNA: TGTGCCAGCAGTCGCGAGGGCCTAGCTAACTATGGCTACACCTTC.

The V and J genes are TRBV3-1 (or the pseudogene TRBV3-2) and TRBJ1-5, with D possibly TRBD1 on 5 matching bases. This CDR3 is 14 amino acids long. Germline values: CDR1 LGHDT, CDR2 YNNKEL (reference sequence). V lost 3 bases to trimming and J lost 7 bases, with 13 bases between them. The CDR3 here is CASSQLTKGQPQHF. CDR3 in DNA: TGTGCCAGCAGCCAGCTGACCAAGGGGCAGCCCCAGCATTTT.

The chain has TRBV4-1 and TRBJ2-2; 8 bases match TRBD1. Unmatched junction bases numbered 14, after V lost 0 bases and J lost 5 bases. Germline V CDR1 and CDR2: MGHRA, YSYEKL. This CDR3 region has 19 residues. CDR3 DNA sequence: TGCGCCAGCAGCCAAGATCCCCCCGGAGGGACAGGAAGGACCGGGGAGCTGTTTTTT. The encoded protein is CASSQDPPGGTGRTGELFF.